The next 26 T cell receptor beta chains were all read from a single sample in a study of T cells after yellow fever vaccination. TCRdb re-derived calls from the 5' RACE reads in MiXCR, one entry per CDR3 protein. The data contain roughly 310,000 distinct CDR3 sequences, less than 4.5% of them singletons. The sequences come from PBMCs, collected on the day of the yellow fever booster vaccination. The source is a man younger than 35 who received the YFV17D yellow fever vaccine.

This clonotype has only a few counts. As DNA, the CDR3 is TGTGCCAGCTCATCCGACAGAGAGGGCTCATTTAACTATGGCTACACCTTC. The encoded protein is CASSSDREGSFNYGYTF. V usage is TRBV18 and J usage is TRBJ1-2; tentative D call: TRBD1 (5 bases). The CDR3 runs 17 residues. CDR1 is KGHSH and CDR2 is LQKENI in the germline V gene. V shed 5 bases and J shed 1 base, with 20 bases lying between them.

This clonotype was counted only a few times. The chain couples TRBV5-1 to TRBJ1-4, with 10 bases that match TRBD1. The CDR3 consists of 15 residues. From germline, CDR1 is SGHRS and CDR2 YFSETQ. After removal of 1 base from V and 5 bases from J, the junction contained 2 bases not matched to a gene. CDR3 bases: TGCGCCAGCAGCTTGACGGGACAGGGGAATGAAAAACTGTTTTTT. Protein product: CASSLTGQGNEKLFF. The full variable domain, with the rest looked up from reference TRBV5-1 and TRBJ1-4, is KAGVTQTPRYLIKTRGQQVTLSCSPISGHRSVSWYQQTPGQGLQFLFEYFSETQRNKGNFPGRFSGRQFSNSRSEMNVSTLELGDSALYLCASSLTGQGNEKLFFGSGTQLSVL.

The rearrangement uses TRBV4-1 and TRBJ2-1, with TRBD1 as a possible D gene (5 bases). V was shortened by 1 base and J by 10 bases, with 14 bases between the two germline ends. CDR1 MGHRA and CDR2 YSYEKL come from the germline V gene. The CDR3 spans 14 residues. This chain's CDR3 is CASSQGVRGNEQFF. The CDR3 DNA follows: TGCGCCAGCAGCCAAGGCGTTAGGGGTAACGAGCAGTTCTTC.

The chain links TRBV7-6 to TRBJ2-1, with 8 bases lining up with TRBD2. With V trimmed by 5 bases and J by 4 bases, 4 bases remained unmatched. Germline values: CDR1 SGHVS, CDR2 FNYEAQ. The CDR3 has 14 amino acids. Here the CDR3 reads CASSPGGEYNEQFF. The CDR3 bases are TGTGCCAGCAGCCCCGGGGGGGAATACAATGAGCAGTTCTTC.

This clonotype was observed many times. This sequence joins TRBV11-2 and TRBJ1-6, with 7 bases that match TRBD1. Trimming took 2 bases from V and 6 from J; bases not matched to a gene: 13. Germline V CDR1 and CDR2: SGHAT, FQNNGV. The CDR3 is 18 amino acids. The chain's CDR3 is CASSLPQTDRAVNSPLHF. The CDR3 DNA sequence: TGTGCCAGCAGCTTACCCCAAACCGACAGGGCGGTTAATTCACCCCTCCACTTT.

Only one count was recorded for this clonotype. A much larger clone sits a single nucleotide away, making a read error possible. The chain combines TRBV6-2 or TRBV6-3 with TRBJ2-6; maybe TRBD1 (5 bases). The CDR3 has 12 amino acids. From germline, CDR1 is MNHEY and CDR2 SVGEGT. CDR3 DNA: TGTGCCAGCTGCTCTGGGGCCAGCGTCCTGACTTTC. Translated, it gives CASCSGASVLTF.

In its sample, this clonotype was seen many times. The chain carries TRBV4-3 and TRBJ2-3, with a possible D match to TRBD2 (5 bases). From germline, CDR1 is LGHNA and CDR2 YSLEER. Trimming removed 2 bases at V and 6 bases at J, with 12 bases between. This CDR3 is 14 amino acids long. CDR3 region: CASSQSYSADTQYF. The CDR3 nucleotides read TGCGCCAGCAGCCAATCTTATAGCGCGGATACGCAGTATTTT.

The J gene is TRBJ2-2, the V gene TRBV6-5, with D hard to call. Trimming removed 5 bases at V and 6 bases at J, with 13 bases between. The CDR3 loop spans 14 amino acids. Germline CDR1 MNHEY, CDR2 SVGAGI. The CDR3 region has the DNA TGTGCCAGCAGTAACGTCGGGCAGCCCGGGGAGCTGTTTTTT. This encodes CASSNVGQPGELFF.

The V gene is TRBV24-1, the J gene TRBJ2-5; no firm D call. V was pared by 0 bases and J by 7 bases, with 11 bases between. The germline gives CDR1 KGHDR, CDR2 SFDVKD. The CDR3 is made up of 14 amino acids. The CDR3 DNA reads TGTGCCACCAGTGATTTGGACCCCCCAAGGACCCAGTACTTC. It translates to CATSDLDPPRTQYF.

The V gene is TRBV7-8, the J gene TRBJ2-7; D is ambiguous. The germline CDR1 and CDR2 sequences are SGHVS and FQNEAQ. Trimming pared 2 bases from V and 4 bases from J, leaving 12 bases between. The length of the CDR3 is 14 residues. The CDR3 sequence: CASSLIGKSYEQYF. Written as DNA, the CDR3 is TGTGCCAGCAGCTTAATCGGCAAATCTTACGAGCAGTACTTC.

This clonotype was seen at least ten times. The chain employs TRBV20-1 and TRBJ2-1; a possible D gene is TRBD2 (6 bases). The length of the CDR3 is 16 residues. Trimming stripped 0 bases from V and 2 bases from J, with 14 bases between. Germline V lookup: CDR1 DFQATT, CDR2 SNEGSKA (reference sequence). In DNA, the CDR3 is TGCAGTGCTAGAGAGAGACTAGGTGTTACCTACAATGAGCAGTTCTTC. This encodes CSARERLGVTYNEQFF.

This clonotype has just a few counts. This sequence joins TRBV5-4 and TRBJ2-5; 7 bases align to TRBD2. This CDR3 region has 12 residues. Germline V CDR1 and CDR2: SGHNT, YYREEE (reference sequence). J was trimmed by 7 bases and V by 4 bases; bases with no gene match: 4. CDR3 amino acids: CASSRTSTTQYF. The CDR3 region has the DNA TGTGCCAGCAGCCGGACTAGTACGACCCAGTACTTC.

In this sample, this clonotype turned up a few times. In nucleotides, the CDR3 is TGCAGTGCTGACGAGGGACTAGCGGGGGAGACCCAGTACTTC. Its protein product is CSADEGLAGETQYF. The V call is TRBV20-1, the J call TRBJ2-5; 13 bases map to TRBD2. The CDR3 consists of 14 residues. In germline, CDR1 is DFQATT, CDR2 SNEGSKA (reference sequence). V was clipped by 5 bases and J by 5 bases; unmatched bases: 5.

This clonotype appeared many times. The chain joins TRBV7-8 to TRBJ1-5; maybe TRBD1 (5 bases). Germline V CDR1 and CDR2: SGHVS, FQNEAQ. V lost 5 bases and J 7 bases, leaving 15 bases between the germline ends. This CDR3 is built from 14 residues. DNA of the CDR3: TGTGCCAGCAGCGGCGCCACCCGGGGCCAGCCCCAGCATTTT. Protein sequence: CASSGATRGQPQHF.

This clonotype has ten or more counts. The rearrangement uses TRBV4-3 and TRBJ2-5; D might be TRBD2 (6 bases). CDR1 and CDR2 from the germline V gene are LGHNA and YSLEER. There are 15 residues in the CDR3. V was pared by 0 bases and J by 0 bases, with 8 bases between. The CDR3 nucleotides are TGCGCCAGCAGCCAAGACGGCGGGAACCAAGAGACCCAGTACTTC. Translating gives CASSQDGGNQETQYF.

This clonotype was counted only a few times. This chain uses TRBV18 with TRBJ1-1; D is possibly TRBD1 (5 bases). This CDR3 comprises 22 residues. CDR1 and CDR2 from the germline V gene are KGHSH and LQKENI. V was trimmed by 1 base and J by 0 bases, leaving 30 bases between them. The CDR3: CASSPRGKAGNPYGRMNTEAFF. In DNA, the CDR3 is TGTGCCAGCTCACCACGGGGAAAGGCAGGGAATCCGTACGGCCGAATGAACACTGAAGCTTTCTTT.

This clonotype was observed many times. This rearrangement joins TRBV2 to TRBJ2-7, with TRBD2 matching 7 bases. CDR1 is SNHLY, CDR2 FYNNEI, per germline. With 11 bases clipped from V and 4 bases from J, the junction kept 2 bases outside the gene matches. This CDR3 has 10 residues. CDR3 region: CAAGEYEQYV. CDR3 bases: TGTGCCGCGGGAGAGTACGAGCAGTACGTC.

This clonotype appeared many times. The J gene is TRBJ2-4, the V gene TRBV10-3, with D possibly TRBD2 on 5 matching bases. V gave up 4 bases and J gave up 6 bases, with 7 bases separating them. In germline, CDR1 is ENHRY, CDR2 SYGVKD. This CDR3 region has 12 residues. CDR3 DNA: TGTGCCATCAGTGCTGAGGGAAACATTCAGTACTTC. It specifies CAISAEGNIQYF.

This clonotype was detected only a few times. The J gene is TRBJ2-5, the V gene TRBV2, with 8 bases identical to TRBD2. The germline V gene has CDR1 SNHLY and CDR2 FYNNEI. V gave up 10 bases and J gave up 5 bases; unmatched junction bases: 12. The CDR3 has 14 residues. In DNA form, the CDR3 reads TGTGCCACCGCCTCTGCGGGGGGTAGGGAGACCCAGTACTTC. Residues: CATASAGGRETQYF. Together with reference TRBV2 and TRBJ2-5, the CDR3 gives the full variable domain: EPEVTQTPSHQVTQMGQEVILRCVPISNHLYFYWYRQILGQKVEFLVSFYNNEISEKSEIFDDQFSVERPDGSNFTLKIRSTKLEDSAMYFCATASAGGRETQYFGPGTRLLVL.

This clonotype has more than one count but fewer than ten. V usage is TRBV5-4 and J usage is TRBJ2-3; the match to TRBD2 covers 11 bases. Trimming removed 4 bases from V and 6 bases from J; junction bases left unmatched: 10. Per the germline V gene, CDR1 is SGHNT and CDR2 is YYREEE (reference sequence). The CDR3 length is 16 residues. In nucleotides, the CDR3 is TGTGCCAGCAGCGCCCGACTAGCGGGGACGCCTGATACGCAGTATTTT. Translation gives CASSARLAGTPDTQYF.

A word on this clonotype: The CDR3 ends on some other residue instead of the conserved phenylalanine or tryptophan, so this is likely a read error. This chain joins TRBV7-9 and TRBJ2-7, with no clear D. V was pared by 1 base and J by 5 bases, with 6 bases between. CDR3 size: 12 residues. Germline V gene sequence: CDR1 SEHNR, CDR2 FQNEAQ (reference sequence). As DNA, the CDR3 is TGTGCCAGCAGCTTAGACGCTAACGAGCAGTACATC. This codes for CASSLDANEQYI.

This clonotype was observed many times. This chain uses TRBV5-1 with TRBJ2-5, with TRBD1 identical over 8 bases. With 4 bases clipped from V and 5 bases from J, the junction kept 7 bases outside the gene matches. Germline CDR1 is SGHRS and CDR2 is YFSETQ. The CDR3 is 14 residues long. The CDR3 reads CASSVGQGRETQYF. The DNA for the CDR3 is TGCGCCAGCAGCGTTGGACAGGGCAGGGAGACCCAGTACTTC.

This clonotype occurred a few times. V usage is TRBV5-1 and J usage is TRBJ1-2; D gene unclear. CDR1 and CDR2 (germline): SGHRS, YFSETQ. The V gene lost 5 bases and the J gene lost 0 bases, with 11 bases spanning the gap. The CDR3 has 14 residues. This CDR3 reads CASSSFNSNYGYTF. The CDR3 coding sequence is TGCGCCAGCAGTAGTTTTAACTCTAACTATGGCTACACCTTC.

This clonotype was detected ten times or more. The rearrangement links TRBV6-5 to TRBJ2-3; D is possibly TRBD1 or TRBD2 (6 bases each). The V end lost 2 bases, the J end lost 2 bases, and 11 bases lay between the germline ends. This CDR3 is built from 15 residues. CDR1 and CDR2 (germline): MNHEY, SVGAGI. The CDR3 bases are TGTGCCAGCAGTTACAGGGGGGCTTTCACAGATACGCAGTATTTT. Translating gives CASSYRGAFTDTQYF.

This clonotype turned up a few times. The chain couples TRBV15 to TRBJ1-5; no definite D call. Germline V gene lookup returns CDR1 LNHNV and CDR2 YYDKDF (reference sequence). The CDR3 extends over 17 amino acids. Trimming removed 1 base from V and 5 bases from J, with 18 bases in between. The CDR3, as DNA: TGTGCCACCAGCAGAGGTAGGAGTACACAAGGGTATCAGCCCCAGCATTTT. This translates into CATSRGRSTQGYQPQHF.

The rearrangement joins TRBV20-1 to TRBJ2-3; D perhaps matches TRBD2 (5 bases). Germline V gives CDR1 DFQATT, CDR2 SNEGSKA (reference sequence). V lost 7 bases and J lost 3, with 11 bases in between. This CDR3 has 12 residues. The CDR3 DNA reads TGCAGTGGAGGAGGCGCGACAGATACGCAGTATTTT. Translated, it gives CSGGGATDTQYF.